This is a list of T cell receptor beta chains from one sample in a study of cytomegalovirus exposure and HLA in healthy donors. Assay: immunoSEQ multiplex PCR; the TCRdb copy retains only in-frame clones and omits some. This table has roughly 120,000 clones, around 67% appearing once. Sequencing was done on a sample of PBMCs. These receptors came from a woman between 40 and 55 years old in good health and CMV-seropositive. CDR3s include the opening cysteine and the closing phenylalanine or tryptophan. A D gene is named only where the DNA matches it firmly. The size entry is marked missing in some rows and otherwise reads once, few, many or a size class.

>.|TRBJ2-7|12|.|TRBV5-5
TGTGCCAGCAGCTCACTGAGAGACGAGCAGTACTTC
CASSSLRDEQYF
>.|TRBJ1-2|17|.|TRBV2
TGTGCCTTAATCCCTGGGCCAGCCCGAAATGTTAACTATGGCTACACCTTC
CALIPGPARNVNYGYTF
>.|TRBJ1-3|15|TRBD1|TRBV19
TGTGCCACCGGGGACAGCGTAAGCTCTGGAAACACCATATATTTT
CATGDSVSSGNTIYF
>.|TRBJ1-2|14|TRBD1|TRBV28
TGTGCCAGCAGTTATGGGGACAGGAACTATGGCTACACCTTC
CASSYGDRNYGYTF
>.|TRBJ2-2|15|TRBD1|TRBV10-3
TGTGCCATCAGTGTAGGGACAGGGGGATCCGGGGAGCTGTTTTTT
CAISVGTGGSGELFF
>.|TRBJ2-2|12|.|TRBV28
TGTGCCAGCGAACTGAGCACCGGGGAGCTGTTTTTT
CASELSTGELFF
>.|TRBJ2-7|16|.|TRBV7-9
TGTGCCAGCAGCGCCCGCGCGACAGTTAGCTCCTACGAGCAGTACTTC
CASSARATVSSYEQYF
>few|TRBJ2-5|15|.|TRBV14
TGTGCCAGCAGCCAAGAGGAATGGGAGCTAGAGACCCAGTACTTC
CASSQEEWELETQYF
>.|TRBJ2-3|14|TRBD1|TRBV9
TGTGCCAGCAGCCAAGGGACAGAACCAGATACGCAGTATTTT
CASSQGTEPDTQYF
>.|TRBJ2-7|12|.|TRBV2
TGTGCCAGCAGCCCATGGTCCTACGAGCAGTACTTC
CASSPWSYEQYF
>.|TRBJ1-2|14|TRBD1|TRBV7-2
TGTGCCAGCAGTACTCGGCAGGGGGACTATGGCTACACCTTC
CASSTRQGDYGYTF
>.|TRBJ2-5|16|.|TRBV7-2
TGTGCCAGCAGCTTAGAAGGAGGGAGAGGGACAGAGACCCAGTACTTC
CASSLEGGRGTETQYF
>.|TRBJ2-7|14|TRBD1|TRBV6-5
TGTGCCAGCAGTTCTAGGACAGGGGCTCGCGAGCAGTACTTC
CASSSRTGAREQYF
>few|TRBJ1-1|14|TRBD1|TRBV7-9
TGTGCCAGCAGCCCGACAGGGCTAGACACTGAAGCTTTCTTT
CASSPTGLDTEAFF
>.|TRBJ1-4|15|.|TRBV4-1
TGCGCCAGCAGCCCAGTAGGGGCAACTAATGAAAAACTGTTTTTT
CASSPVGATNEKLFF
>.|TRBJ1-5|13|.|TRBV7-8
TGTGCCAGCGGACAGTCTCCTAATCAGCCCCAGCATTTT
CASGQSPNQPQHF
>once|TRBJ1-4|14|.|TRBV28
TGTGCCAGCAGTTTATCCGGGGGGAATGAAAAACTGTTTTTT
CASSLSGGNEKLFF
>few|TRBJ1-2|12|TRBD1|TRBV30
TGTGCCTTCATACAGGGGCGCTATGGCTACACCTTC
CAFIQGRYGYTF
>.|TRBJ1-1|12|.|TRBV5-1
TGCGCCAGCAGCTCGGGGAACACTGAAGCTTTCTTT
CASSSGNTEAFF
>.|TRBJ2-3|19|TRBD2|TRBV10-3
TGTGCCATCAGGCCGGGACTAGCGGGGGGGGCAAAAGGCACAGATACGCAGTATTTT
CAIRPGLAGGAKGTDTQYF
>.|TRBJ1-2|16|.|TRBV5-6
TGTGCCAGCAGCTTCAGTCCCAGTCTAGTCAACTACGGCTACACCTTC
CASSFSPSLVNYGYTF
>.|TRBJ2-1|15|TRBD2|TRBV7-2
TGTGCCAGCAACTGGCTCCTAGCGGGTACCAATGAGCAGTTCTTC
CASNWLLAGTNEQFF
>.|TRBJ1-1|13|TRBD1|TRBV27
TGTGCCAGCACTTATCGAGAGGGGGCAAAGGCTTTCTTT
CASTYREGAKAFF
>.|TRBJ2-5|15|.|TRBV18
TGTGCCAGCTCACCATCGGGACTCCTACAAGAGACCCAGTACTTC
CASSPSGLLQETQYF
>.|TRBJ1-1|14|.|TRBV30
TGTGCCTGGAGTTACCTCCGACAGAACACTGAAGCTTTCTTT
CAWSYLRQNTEAFF
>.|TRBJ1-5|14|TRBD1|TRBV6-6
TGTGCCAGTACTGGGACAGGCCCGAATCAGCCCCAGCATTTT
CASTGTGPNQPQHF
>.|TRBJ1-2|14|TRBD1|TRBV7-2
TGTGCCAGCAGCACCCGACAGGGGAACTATGGCTACACCTTC
CASSTRQGNYGYTF
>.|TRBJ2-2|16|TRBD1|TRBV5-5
TGTGCCAGCAGCTTCTTTCAGGGGGCGAACACCGGGGAGCTGTTTTTT
CASSFFQGANTGELFF
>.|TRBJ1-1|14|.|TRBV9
TGTGCCAGCAGCCGGACAGATATGAACACTGAAGCTTTCTTT
CASSRTDMNTEAFF
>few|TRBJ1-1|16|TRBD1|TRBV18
TGTGCCAGCTCAAAGACAGGGGGAACTTTGGACACTGAAGCTTTCTTT
CASSKTGGTLDTEAFF
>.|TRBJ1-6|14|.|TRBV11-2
TGTGCCAGCAGCCTACGGGGGGGCGAATCACCCCTCCACTTT
CASSLRGGESPLHF
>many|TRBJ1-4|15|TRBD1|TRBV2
TGTGCCAGCGGGACAGGGGGCACAACTAATGAAAAACTGTTTTTT
CASGTGGTTNEKLFF
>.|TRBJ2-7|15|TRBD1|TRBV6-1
TGTGCCAGCATAGCACCGGACAGGGGAATCTACGAGCAGTACTTC
CASIAPDRGIYEQYF
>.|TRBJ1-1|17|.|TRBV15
TGTGCCACCAGCAGAGACAGGGGCCCGCGGGTGAACACTGAAGCTTTCTTT
CATSRDRGPRVNTEAFF
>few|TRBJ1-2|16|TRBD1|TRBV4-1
TGCGCCAGCAGCCAAGAACCGACAGGGACGAATACTGGCTACACCTTC
CASSQEPTGTNTGYTF